This TCR beta chain was obtained from a study of cytomegalovirus exposure and HLA in healthy donors listed by TCRdb under 2017. About the study as a whole: In an earlier analysis of under 600 of the donors, 250 to 350 Gb of sequence data and roughly 100 million unique TCR beta sequences from roughly 180 million T cells were reported. Roughly 300 gigabases of sequencing data and approximately 85 million unique TCR sequences were included in an early release covering roughly 600 HLA-typed donors. The genetic ancestry cluster associated with self-reported Caucasian donors included 70% to 85% of the 398 genotyped donors. The study was designed to test whether signatures of past pathogen exposure could be identified by cataloging public T cell receptors. Using immunosequencing, the study profiled T cell repertoires from 550 to 750 subjects and related those repertoires to cytomegalovirus serostatus. Besides the first cohort of 666 subjects, a separate validation cohort made up of over 100 different subjects was used. The study combined high-throughput TCR immunosequencing, statistical association of individual TCRs with disease status, and machine learning to predict cytomegalovirus infection status. To study patterns of TCR occurrence, a later analysis re-analyzed previously published TCR beta repertoires from several hundred donors and added high-resolution HLA genotyping. The later analysis used no new phenotypic data to find candidate immune exposures, relying instead on TCR beta sequences and their occurrence across donors. To decide whether each TCR beta V gene segment behaved as functional or pseudogenic, an earlier analysis of 587 of the donors relied on high-throughput TCR beta sequencing. Alongside the repertoire data, information on donor age, sex, ethnicity and CMV serostatus was compiled. In a later genetic analysis, genome-wide SNP genotypes for about three fifths of the 666 donors were used, and that subset was treated as a discovery cohort. Every discovery cohort repertoire had been produced on one sequencing platform. Class I and class II HLA loci were covered by the typing at four-digit resolution. The number of typed donors differed by locus: roughly 620-630 for A, B, C, DRB1 and DQB1; 500 to 550 for DQA1; about 600 for DPA1; and some 450 for DPB1. A handful of DR-DQ haplotypes were handled as single units for association and clustering because linkage in the cohort was strong. On average, about 240,000 unique TCR beta nucleotide sequences were sequenced per donor among 398 genotyped donors of the cohort, with roughly 19% of those sequences being non-productive.

Here is what the overall study found, with its caveats: Because HLA typing was unavailable for some donors at each locus, only the typed subset was used in association tests. A few of the identified cytomegalovirus-associated TCR beta chains were confirmed in vitro to be specific for cytomegalovirus antigens. In a later analysis, the rate of TCR association differed among HLA loci, with DRB1 alleles having the most associated TCRs and HLA-C alleles having the fewest. This cohort had only TCR beta chains sequenced, and the lack of alpha or paired-chain data limited which features could be detected. Because counts were too low, some 17 rarely observed V segments, including chromosome 9 orphons, were left out of the earlier analysis of over 550 of the donors. The presence/absence analyses assumed that sequencing depth was roughly uniform across donors, and that assumption may not be true. Linkage disequilibrium might explain the correlated functional status among segregating V segments, but an unknown experimental factor could not be excluded. An association between a missense DCLRE1C variant and V-gene and J-gene trimming of TCR beta chains was found in a later genetic analysis and replicated in an independent cohort. A later analysis associated 15,000 to 20,000 TCR beta sequences with specific HLA alleles at a false discovery rate of 0.05. The classifier was reported to diagnose cytomegalovirus status with high specificity and sensitivity in both the original cohort and the validation cohort. In a later genetic analysis, fewer N-insertions in productive TCRs were reported among donors in an Asian-associated ancestry cluster than the 666-donor mean. A later analysis found that HLA-associated TCR beta chains were more clonally expanded and had lower generation probabilities than equally common non-associated chains. In an earlier analysis of 587 of the donors, most TCR beta V segments appeared in productive rearrangements about 87% or about 30% of the time, broadly matching IMGT annotations. The only immune exposure information available for the cohort was CMV serostatus. A cluster of highly shared sequence variants was judged likely to represent a technical artifact of the sequencing pipeline. Because the 87-base-pair reads could not distinguish some IMGT-functional V segments, including TRBV6-2 and TRBV6-3, those segments were excluded. A later analysis reported that several top co-occurrence clusters appeared linked to parvovirus B19, influenza, CMV and Epstein-Barr virus. According to a later analysis, most CMV-associated TCR beta chains appeared to be HLA-restricted, and the HLA associations seemed to be driven largely by CMV exposure. Most TCR sequences were seen in very few donors, while some public TCRs were found in many individuals. When HLA alleles, especially DR and DQ, strongly co-occurred, attributing TCR associations to individual alleles was difficult. The study gave a list of some 150 TCR beta chains associated with cytomegalovirus. It was suggested by the authors that the approach could potentially be generalized to other disease states and immunological phenotypes. A further reported finding was that TCR beta sequences accurately predicted the HLA-A and HLA-B alleles for most subjects in the first cohort.

To prepare the library, the immunoSEQ multiplex PCR assay was applied. For the multiplex PCR, a mixture combining 60 forward primers for TCR Vbeta segments and 13 reverse primers for TCR Jbeta segments was used. A multiplex PCR assay on genomic DNA amplified the CDR3 region of rearranged TCR beta genes. The amplified TCR beta libraries were sequenced on the Illumina HiSeq System as 87-base-pair reads. For the original study's pipeline: In a later analysis, tens of millions of unique TCR beta chains were counted across the approximately 640 repertoires, and around 10 million of these chains were shared by at least two donors. To remove PCR and sequencing errors, raw reads were error-corrected and collapsed into unique sequences using a nearest-neighbor algorithm that merged closely related sequences. To assign V, D and J gene segments, CDR3 sequences were aligned to IMGT reference sequences. For a sequence to be retained, at least a six-nucleotide match to both a V gene segment and a J gene segment was required. Rearrangements were classified as productive when the CDR3 lacked stop codons and remained in frame with V and J, and all other rearrangements were classified as non-productive. Following IMGT convention, CDR3 was defined as the stretch from the second conserved V-encoded cysteine up to the conserved J-encoded phenylalanine. Sequences without an unambiguous match to a single V gene segment were excluded from the earlier analysis of a few hundred of the donors. In an earlier analysis of some 590 of the donors, a V segment was called functional when productive rearrangements were above 56.7%, and segregating when the standard deviation between donors exceeded 5%. A statistical classification framework was built for diagnosing cytomegalovirus status from the catalog of TCR beta chain sequences. V and J gene assignment, in a later analysis, came from comparing TCR nucleotide sequences with IMGT/GENE-DB human TR gene sequences. A later analysis assigned CDR3 sequences and most-parsimonious VDJ recombination scenarios with the TCRdist pipeline. A later analysis defined each TCR beta chain by its CDR3 amino acid sequence plus V-gene family, and excluded reads lacking a unique V-gene family. To address suspected cross-contamination and a sequencing artifact, a later analysis removed over 500 highly shared, low-generation-probability nucleotide sequences. A later analysis calculated a clonal expansion index for each public chain from normalized within-repertoire ranks of inferred template counts. In a later analysis, generation probabilities were computed with a VDJ recombination model fitted to out-of-frame rearrangements, and the resulting probabilities were checked against IGoR. In a later analysis, TCR-TCR, TCR-HLA and TCR-CMV co-occurrence was scored with hypergeometric tests, and a repertoire-size bias correction was applied to TCR pairs. To estimate false discovery rates, a later analysis permuted the HLA or CMV assignments 20 times. In a later analysis, co-occurring TCRs were grouped with DBSCAN, and TCRdist sequence similarity was added when clustering was performed within HLA-allele-positive subsets. Co-occurrence clustering excluded repertoires with fewer than 30,000 or more than 120,000 public chains, plus five with anomalous nucleotide sharing. This is the immuneACCESS table as TCRdb keeps it, with only in-frame sequences that have V and J called. A part of the clones is gone; compared with another copy, unresolved V genes explain less than half, and the rest is unexplained. That table furnishes V, J and clone size, whereas the DNA furnished D and trimming. The sample table lists approximately 100,000 clones, over 70% of them with a count of one. The ten top clones hold 2.5% to 3.5% of the sample.

Remarks on this clone: Its cognate antigen has yet to be identified. No qualities accompany the bases; no much larger clone lies one base away.

The cohort consisted of more than 650 healthy bone marrow donors. At the time of sampling, every cohort member was nominally healthy, though immune exposures that went unrecorded were likely present. The donor tested CMV seronegative and was one of the 352 seronegative cohort members. Each donor provided a peripheral blood sample, and peripheral blood mononuclear cells were used for TCR beta sequencing. Genomic DNA extraction from the blood cell samples was performed with the Qiagen DNeasy Blood Extraction Kit. CDR1 and CDR2 are drawn from the germline V gene (reference sequence): MNHEY, SMNVEV. Inclusive of the bounding cysteine and phenylalanine, the CDR3 is 14 residues long. The sequence is cut down to CDR3 DNA, 42 bases in frame from base 1.

The clonotype comes from a female donor in good health and CMV-seronegative. The chain uses TRBV27 and TRBJ2-5; 11 junctional bases match TRBD1. The J call may be incorrect, as the DNA end agrees better with TRBJ2-7. The sequenced sample was PBMCs. The CDR3 corresponds to CASSPGTGGYEQYF. At the DNA level, the sequence is TGTGCCAGCAGTCCTGGGACAGGGGGCTACGAGCAGTACTTC.